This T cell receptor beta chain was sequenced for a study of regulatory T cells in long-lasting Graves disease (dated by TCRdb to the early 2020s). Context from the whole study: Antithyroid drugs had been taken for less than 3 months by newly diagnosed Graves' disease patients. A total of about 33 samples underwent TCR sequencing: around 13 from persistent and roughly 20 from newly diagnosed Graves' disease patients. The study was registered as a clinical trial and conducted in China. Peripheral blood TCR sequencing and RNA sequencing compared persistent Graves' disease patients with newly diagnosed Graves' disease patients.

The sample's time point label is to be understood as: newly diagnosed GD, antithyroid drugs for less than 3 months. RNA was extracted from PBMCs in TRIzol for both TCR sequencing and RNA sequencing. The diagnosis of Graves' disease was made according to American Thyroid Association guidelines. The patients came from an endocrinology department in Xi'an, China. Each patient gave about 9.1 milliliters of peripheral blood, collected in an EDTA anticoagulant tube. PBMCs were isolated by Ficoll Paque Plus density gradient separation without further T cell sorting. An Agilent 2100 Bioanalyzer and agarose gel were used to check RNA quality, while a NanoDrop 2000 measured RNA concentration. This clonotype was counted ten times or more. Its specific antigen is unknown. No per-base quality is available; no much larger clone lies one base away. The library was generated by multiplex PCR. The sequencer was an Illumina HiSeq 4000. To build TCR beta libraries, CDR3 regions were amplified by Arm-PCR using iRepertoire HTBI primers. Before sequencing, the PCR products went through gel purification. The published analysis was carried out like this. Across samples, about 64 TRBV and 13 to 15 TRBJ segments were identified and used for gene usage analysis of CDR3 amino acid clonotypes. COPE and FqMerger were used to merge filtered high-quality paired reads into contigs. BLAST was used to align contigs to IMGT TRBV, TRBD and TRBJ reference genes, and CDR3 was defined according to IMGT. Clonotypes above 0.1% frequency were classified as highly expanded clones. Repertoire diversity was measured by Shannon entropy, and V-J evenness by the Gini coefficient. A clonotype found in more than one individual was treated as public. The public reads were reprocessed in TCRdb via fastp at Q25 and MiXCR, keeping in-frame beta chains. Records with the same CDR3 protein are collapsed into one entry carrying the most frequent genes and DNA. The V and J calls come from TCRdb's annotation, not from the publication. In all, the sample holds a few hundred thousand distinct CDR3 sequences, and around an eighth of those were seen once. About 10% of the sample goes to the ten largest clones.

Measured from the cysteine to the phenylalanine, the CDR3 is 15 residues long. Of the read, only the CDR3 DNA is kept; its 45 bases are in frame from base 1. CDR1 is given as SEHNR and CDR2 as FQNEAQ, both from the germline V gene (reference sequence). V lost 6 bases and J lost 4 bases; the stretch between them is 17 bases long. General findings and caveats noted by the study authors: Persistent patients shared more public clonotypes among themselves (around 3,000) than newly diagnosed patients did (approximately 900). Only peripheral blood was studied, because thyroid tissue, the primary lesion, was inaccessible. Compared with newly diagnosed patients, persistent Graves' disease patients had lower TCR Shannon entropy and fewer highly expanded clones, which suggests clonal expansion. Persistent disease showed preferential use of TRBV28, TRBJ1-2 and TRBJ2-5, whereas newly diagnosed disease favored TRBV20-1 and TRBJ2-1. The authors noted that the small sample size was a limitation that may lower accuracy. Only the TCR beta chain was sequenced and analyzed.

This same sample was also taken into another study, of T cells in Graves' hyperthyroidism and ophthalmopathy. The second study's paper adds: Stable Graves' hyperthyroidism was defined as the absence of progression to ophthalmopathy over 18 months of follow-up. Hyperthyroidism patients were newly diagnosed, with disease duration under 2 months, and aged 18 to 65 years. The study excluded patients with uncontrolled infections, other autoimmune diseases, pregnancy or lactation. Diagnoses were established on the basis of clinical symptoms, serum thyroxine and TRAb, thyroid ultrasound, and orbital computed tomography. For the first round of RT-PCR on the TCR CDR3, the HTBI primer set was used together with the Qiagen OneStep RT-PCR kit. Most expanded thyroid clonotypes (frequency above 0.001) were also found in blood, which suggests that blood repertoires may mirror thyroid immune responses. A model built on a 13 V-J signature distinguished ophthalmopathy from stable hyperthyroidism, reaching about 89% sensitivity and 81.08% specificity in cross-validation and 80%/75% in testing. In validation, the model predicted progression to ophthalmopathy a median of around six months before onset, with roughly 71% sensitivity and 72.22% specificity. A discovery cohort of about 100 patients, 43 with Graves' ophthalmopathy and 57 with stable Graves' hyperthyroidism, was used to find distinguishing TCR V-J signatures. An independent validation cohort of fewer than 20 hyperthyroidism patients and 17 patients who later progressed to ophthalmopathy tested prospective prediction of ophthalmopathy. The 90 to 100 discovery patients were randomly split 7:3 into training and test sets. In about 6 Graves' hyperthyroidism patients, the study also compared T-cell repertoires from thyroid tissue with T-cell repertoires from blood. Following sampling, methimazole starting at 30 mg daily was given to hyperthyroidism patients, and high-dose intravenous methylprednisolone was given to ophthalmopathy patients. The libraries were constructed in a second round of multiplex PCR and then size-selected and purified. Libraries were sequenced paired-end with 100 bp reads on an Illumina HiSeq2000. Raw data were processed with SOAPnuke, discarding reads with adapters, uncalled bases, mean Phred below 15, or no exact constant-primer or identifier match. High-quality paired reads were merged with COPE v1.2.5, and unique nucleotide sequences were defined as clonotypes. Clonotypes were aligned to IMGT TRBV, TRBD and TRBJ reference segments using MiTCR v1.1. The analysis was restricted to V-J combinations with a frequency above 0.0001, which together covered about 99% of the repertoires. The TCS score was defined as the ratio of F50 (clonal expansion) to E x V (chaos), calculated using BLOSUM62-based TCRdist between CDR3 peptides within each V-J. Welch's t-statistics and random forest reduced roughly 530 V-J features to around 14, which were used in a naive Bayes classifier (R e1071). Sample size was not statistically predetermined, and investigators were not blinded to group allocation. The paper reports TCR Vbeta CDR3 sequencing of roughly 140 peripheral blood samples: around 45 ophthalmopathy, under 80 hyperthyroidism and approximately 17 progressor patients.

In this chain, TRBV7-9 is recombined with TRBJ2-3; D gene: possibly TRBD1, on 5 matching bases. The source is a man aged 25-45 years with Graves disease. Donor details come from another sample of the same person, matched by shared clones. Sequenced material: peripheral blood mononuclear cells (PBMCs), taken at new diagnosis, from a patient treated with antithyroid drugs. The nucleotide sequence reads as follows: TGTGCCAGCAGAGCACATGGGGCCGACTCAGATACGCAGTATTTT. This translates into CASRAHGADSDTQYF. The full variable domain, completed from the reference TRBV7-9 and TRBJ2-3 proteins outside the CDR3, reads DTGVSQNPRHKITKRGQNVTFRCDPISEHNRLYWYRQTLGQGPEFLTYFQNEAQLEKSRLLSDRFSAERPKGSFSTLEIQRTEQGDSAMYLCASRAHGADSDTQYFGPGTRLTVL.